One T cell receptor beta chain is described in this entry. Its antigen is not known. Patients chosen for sequencing had CD8+CD57+ cells that had expanded, as shown by flow cytometry. With no exception, the patients had severe acquired aplastic anemia. Untreated patients provided the blood samples, with no therapy given before sampling. The sample belongs to a study of CD8+CD57+ T cells in acquired aplastic anemia. Overall study: DNA from sorted CD4+ and CD8+ cells averaged about 3.2 ug. Study-wide results and limits: Patients and controls were found to share twenty-nine CD8+ CDR3 sequences.

Per the germline V gene, CDR1 is ENHRY and CDR2 is SYGVKD. The V end lost 4 bases, the J end lost 6 bases, and 18 bases lay between the germline ends. The CDR3 extends over 16 amino acids. Genomic DNA templated the TCR beta VDJ and CDR3 profiling. TCRdb recomputed calls from the reads with MiXCR, one row per CDR3 protein. The sample lists 160,000 or so distinct CDR3 sequences; roughly 43% were seen once. The chain recombines TRBV10-3 with TRBJ2-2; TRBD1 is a possible D gene (6 bases). Sequenced material: sorted CD4+, CD8+, or CD8+CD57+ T cells (not recorded which) from PBMCs. The clonotype comes from a human donor with aplastic anemia. The CDR3 here is CAISGNRVPIAGELFF. Written as DNA, the CDR3 is TGTGCCATCAGTGGCAACAGGGTCCCGATCGCCGGGGAGCTGTTTTTT.